This is a list of T cell receptor beta chains from one sample in a study of T-cell reconstitution after alpha-beta-depleted transplantation in children. MiXCR was run by TCRdb on the PCR reads, yielding one entry per CDR3 protein. The table includes about 170,000 distinct CDR3 sequences, around 10% detected once. Sequenced material: PBMCs, taken before TCRalphabeta/CD19-depleted stem cell transplant. The receptor set was obtained from a boy under 10 years old with acute myeloid leukemia, due to receive a stem cell transplant. Each CDR3 is given with its conserved first and last residue. The D gene is left open where the match is weak. Some rows have no size entry. The others give once, few or many, or a class for an expanded clone.

12,TRBJ1-1,TRBV11-2,NA,many,TGTGCCAGCAGCTTATTACTGAGCGAAGCTTTCTTT,CASSLLLSEAFF
15,TRBJ2-1,TRBV6-1,TRBD2,many,TGTGCCAGCAGTGGGACTAGCGGGAGCTACAATGAGCAGTTCTTC,CASSGTSGSYNEQFF
14,TRBJ2-3,TRBV24-1,TRBD1,many,TGTGCCACCAGTGATTCGGCAGGGGGCTTTACGCAGTATTTT,CATSDSAGGFTQYF
15,TRBJ2-7,TRBV5-1,TRBD1,many,TGCGCCAGCAGGGGACCGGGACAGGGGACCTACGAGCAGTACTTC,CASRGPGQGTYEQYF
15,TRBJ1-2,TRBV6-1,NA,many,TGTGCCAGCAGACCACGACAGGATACTAACTATGGCTACACCTTC,CASRPRQDTNYGYTF
14,TRBJ2-3,TRBV27,TRBD2,many,TGTGCCAGCACGGCGGGAGTATTCCCAGATACGCAGTATTTT,CASTAGVFPDTQYF
15,TRBJ1-6,TRBV9,NA,few,TGTGCCAGCAGCCCTGGGGACCCTGGGTTTTCACCCCTCCACTTT,CASSPGDPGFSPLHF
16,TRBJ2-2,TRBV7-3,NA,many,TGTGCCAGCAGCCCCCAGGGGAGGGGTGACACCGGGGAGCTGTTTTTT,CASSPQGRGDTGELFF
15,TRBJ1-5,TRBV4-2,TRBD1,many,TGTGCCAGCAGCCAAGATCGGGACAGATATCAGCCCCAGCATTTT,CASSQDRDRYQPQHF
15,TRBJ2-2,TRBV7-9,TRBD2,few,TGTGCCAGCGGCGGACTAGGAAGAGACACCGGGGAGCTGTTTTTT,CASGGLGRDTGELFF
17,TRBJ2-1,TRBV12-3/TRBV12-4,NA,many,TGTGCCAGCAGTCCGGACAGGGGAATTGCTAGCGGGGCGCCACAGTTCTTC,CASSPDRGIASGAPQFF
13,TRBJ2-7,TRBV10-3,TRBD1,many,TGTGCCATCTTTAGACAGGGGACTTCCGAGCAGTACTTC,CAIFRQGTSEQYF
14,TRBJ2-5,TRBV28,NA,many,TGTGCCAGCGGGGAGACAGGTCCGGTGGAGACCCAGTACTTC,CASGETGPVETQYF
16,TRBJ2-3,TRBV12-3/TRBV12-4,TRBD2,many,TGTGCCAGCGAAGGGACTAGCGGGGGGGCCCTGGATACGCAGTATTTT,CASEGTSGGALDTQYF
14,TRBJ2-5,TRBV6-2/TRBV6-3,NA,many,TGTGCCAGCAATCACAGACAGGATGTGGAGACCCAGTACTTC,CASNHRQDVETQYF
14,TRBJ1-1,TRBV20-1,NA,many,TGCAGTGCTAGCAAAACGACAGGGAACACTGAAGCTTTCTTT,CSASKTTGNTEAFF
17,TRBJ2-7,TRBV4-1,TRBD2,many,TGCGCCAGCAGCCAGCACATCGGGCTAGCGGGAAACTACGAGCAGTACTTC,CASSQHIGLAGNYEQYF
15,TRBJ2-7,TRBV6-1,TRBD2,many,TGTGCCAGCAGTGCATACGTAGCGGGGTCCTACGAGCAGTACTTC,CASSAYVAGSYEQYF
14,TRBJ2-1,TRBV10-3,TRBD1,many,TGTGCCATCAGTGACCCTTTGAGAGGGGGCGAGCAGTTCTTC,CAISDPLRGGEQFF
12,TRBJ1-1,TRBV4-1,NA,many,TGCGCCAGCAGCCGGGGAGCAACTGAAGCTTTCTTT,CASSRGATEAFF
20,TRBJ2-2,TRBV4-1,NA,many,TGCGCCAGCAGCCAAGTTCTAGGCTACGATCCCCCCTCGAACACCGGGGAGCTGTTTTTT,CASSQVLGYDPPSNTGELFF
13,TRBJ2-2,TRBV2,NA,NA,TGTGCCAGCAGAAGGGGAGCGGGCGGGGAGCTGTTTTTT,CASRRGAGGELFF
17,TRBJ1-3,TRBV21-1,NA,many,TGTGCCAGCAGCGGCAGACAGGGGCGGCCCTCTGGAAACACCATATATTTT,CASSGRQGRPSGNTIYF
11,TRBJ1-1,TRBV29-1,NA,many,TGCAGCGTTGACGTGAACACTGAAGCTTTCTTT,CSVDVNTEAFF